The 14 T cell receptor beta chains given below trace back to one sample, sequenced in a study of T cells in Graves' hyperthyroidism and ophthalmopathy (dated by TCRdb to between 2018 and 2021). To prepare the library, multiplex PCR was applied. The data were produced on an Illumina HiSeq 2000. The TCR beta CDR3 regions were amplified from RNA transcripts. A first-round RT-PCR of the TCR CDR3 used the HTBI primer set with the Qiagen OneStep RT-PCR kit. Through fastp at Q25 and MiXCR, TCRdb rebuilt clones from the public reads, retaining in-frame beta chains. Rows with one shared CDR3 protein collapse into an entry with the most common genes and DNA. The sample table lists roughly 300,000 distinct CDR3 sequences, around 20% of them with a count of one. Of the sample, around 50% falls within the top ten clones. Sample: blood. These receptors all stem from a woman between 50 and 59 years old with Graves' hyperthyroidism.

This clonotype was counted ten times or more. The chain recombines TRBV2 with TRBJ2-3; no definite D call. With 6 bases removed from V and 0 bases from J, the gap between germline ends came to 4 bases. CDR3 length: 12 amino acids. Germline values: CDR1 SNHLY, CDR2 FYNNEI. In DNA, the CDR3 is TGTGCCAGCAGGTCTAGCACAGATACGCAGTATTTT. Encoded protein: CASRSSTDTQYF.

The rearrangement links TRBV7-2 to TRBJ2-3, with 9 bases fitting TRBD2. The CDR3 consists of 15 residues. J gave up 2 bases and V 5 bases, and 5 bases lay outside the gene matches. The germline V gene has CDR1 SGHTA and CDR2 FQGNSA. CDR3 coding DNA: TGTGCCAGCAGCCTCTTAGCGGGGGTCACAGATACGCAGTATTTT. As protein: CASSLLAGVTDTQYF.

CDR3 sequence: CASSGSGGSGRLYEQYF. The CDR3 DNA sequence: TGCGCCAGCAGCGGGTCCGGGGGTAGCGGGAGACTATACGAGCAGTACTTC. The rearrangement joins TRBV5-1 to TRBJ2-7; 9 bases align to TRBD2. With V trimmed by 4 bases and J by 4 bases, 15 bases remained unmatched. The germline CDR1 and CDR2 sequences are SGHRS and YFSETQ. The CDR3 has 17 residues.

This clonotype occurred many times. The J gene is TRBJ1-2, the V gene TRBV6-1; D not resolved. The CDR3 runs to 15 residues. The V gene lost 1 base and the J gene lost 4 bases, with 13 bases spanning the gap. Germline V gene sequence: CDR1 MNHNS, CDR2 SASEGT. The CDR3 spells CASSEVSAPIYGYTF. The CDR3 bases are TGTGCCAGCAGTGAAGTATCGGCACCGATCTATGGCTACACCTTC.

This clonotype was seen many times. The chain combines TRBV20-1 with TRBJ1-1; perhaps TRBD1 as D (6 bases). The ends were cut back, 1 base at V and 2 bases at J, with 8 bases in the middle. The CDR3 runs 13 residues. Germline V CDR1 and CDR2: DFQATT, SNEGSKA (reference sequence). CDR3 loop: CSARVDSNTEAFF. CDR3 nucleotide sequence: TGCAGTGCTAGAGTGGACAGTAACACTGAAGCTTTCTTT.

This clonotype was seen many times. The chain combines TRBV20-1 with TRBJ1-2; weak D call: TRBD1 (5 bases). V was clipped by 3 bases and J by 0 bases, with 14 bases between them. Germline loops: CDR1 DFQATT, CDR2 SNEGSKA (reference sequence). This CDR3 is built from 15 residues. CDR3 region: CSASGGDSSNYGYTF. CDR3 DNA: TGCAGTGCTAGTGGGGGGGATTCCTCTAACTATGGCTACACCTTC.

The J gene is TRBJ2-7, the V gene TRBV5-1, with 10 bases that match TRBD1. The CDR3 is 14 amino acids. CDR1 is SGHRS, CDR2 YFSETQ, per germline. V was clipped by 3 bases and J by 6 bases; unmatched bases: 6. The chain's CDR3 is CASSWTGGHGEQYF. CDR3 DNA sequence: TGCGCCAGCAGCTGGACAGGGGGACACGGCGAGCAGTACTTC.

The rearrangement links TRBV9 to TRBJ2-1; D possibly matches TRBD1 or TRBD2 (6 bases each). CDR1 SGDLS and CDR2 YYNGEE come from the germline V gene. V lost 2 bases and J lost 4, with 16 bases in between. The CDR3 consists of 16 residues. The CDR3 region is CASSVSRGSGYNEQFF. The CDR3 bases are TGTGCCAGCAGCGTTTCCAGGGGTAGCGGATACAATGAGCAGTTCTTC.

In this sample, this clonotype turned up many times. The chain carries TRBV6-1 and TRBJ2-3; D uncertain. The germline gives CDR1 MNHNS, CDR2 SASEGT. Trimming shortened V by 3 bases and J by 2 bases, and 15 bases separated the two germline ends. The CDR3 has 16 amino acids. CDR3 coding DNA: TGTGCCAGCAGTGAGTTTTACAGCCAATACACAGATACGCAGTATTTT. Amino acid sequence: CASSEFYSQYTDTQYF.

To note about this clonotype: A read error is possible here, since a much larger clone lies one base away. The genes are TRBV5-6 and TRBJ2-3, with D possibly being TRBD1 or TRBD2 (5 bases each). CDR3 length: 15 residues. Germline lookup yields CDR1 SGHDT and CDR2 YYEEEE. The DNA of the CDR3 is TGTGGCAGCAGCGGCACGCGACAGACCACAGATACGCAGTATTTT. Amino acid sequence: CGSSGTRQTTDTQYF. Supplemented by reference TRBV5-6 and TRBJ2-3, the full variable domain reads DAGVTQSPTHLIKTRGQQVTLRCSPKSGHDTVSWYQQALGQGPQFIFQYYEEEERQRGNFPDRFSGHQFPNYSSELNVNALLLGDSALYLCGSSGTRQTTDTQYFGPGTRLTVL.

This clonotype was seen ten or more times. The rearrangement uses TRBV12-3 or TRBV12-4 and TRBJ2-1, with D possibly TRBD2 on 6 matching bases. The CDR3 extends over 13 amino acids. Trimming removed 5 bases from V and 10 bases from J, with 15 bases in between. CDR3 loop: CASSTSISGEQFF. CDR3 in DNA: TGTGCCAGCAGTACCTCCATTAGCGGCGAGCAGTTCTTC.

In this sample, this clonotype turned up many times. CDR3 in amino acids: CASRGEVNTEAFF. The CDR3 DNA is TGTGCCAGCAGGGGCGAGGTGAACACTGAAGCTTTCTTT. The rearrangement joins TRBV2 to TRBJ1-1; D call uncertain. V was pared by 6 bases and J by 0 bases, with 8 bases between. The germline V gene encodes CDR1 SNHLY and CDR2 FYNNEI. The CDR3 sequence is 13 residues long.

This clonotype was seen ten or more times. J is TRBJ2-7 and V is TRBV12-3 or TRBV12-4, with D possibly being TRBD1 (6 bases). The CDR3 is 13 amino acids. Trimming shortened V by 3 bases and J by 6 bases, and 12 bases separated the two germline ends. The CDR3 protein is CASSFATGREQYF. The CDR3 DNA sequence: TGTGCCAGCAGTTTTGCTACAGGGCGCGAGCAGTACTTC.

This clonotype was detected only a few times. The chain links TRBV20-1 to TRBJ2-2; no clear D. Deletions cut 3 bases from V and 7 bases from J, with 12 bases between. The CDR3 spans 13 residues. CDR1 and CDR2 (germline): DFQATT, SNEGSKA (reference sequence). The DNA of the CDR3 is TGCAGTGCTAGTTCCCAGGCAGACGGGGAGCTGTTTTTT. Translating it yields CSASSQADGELFF.